This TCR beta chain was sequenced in a study of technical replicates of blood from four donors (dated by TCRdb to about 2017). Including the terminal cysteine and phenylalanine, the CDR3 comprises 17 residues. Only the CDR3 DNA is retained, 51 bases long and in frame from the first base. V is trimmed back by 0 bases and J by 1 base, and the junction contains 8 bases that no gene match accounts for. For CDR1 and CDR2, the germline V gene (reference sequence) lists PRHDT and FYEKMQ. To prepare the library, the immunoSEQ multiplex PCR assay was applied. TCRdb took this table from immuneACCESS and kept in-frame rearrangements with V and J called. Such tables lack part of the clones; where checked against another copy, unresolved V genes explain under half of the gap, and the rest is unexplained. The sample table holds 65,000 to 95,000 clones, of which over 90% were seen once. 0.39% of the sample is held by the ten biggest clonotypes.

This clone was seen just once. Its antigen is unknown. No much larger clone is present one base from it, and per-base qualities are unavailable. The source material was T cells isolated from PBMCs. The sequence is built from TRBV13 and TRBJ2-7; 8 central bases correspond to TRBD2. The source of this sequence is a human donor in good health. CDR3 reads: CASSLGRSRGRSYEQYF. At the DNA level, the sequence is TGTGCCAGCAGCTTAGGCCGGTCCCGCGGGAGGTCCTACGAGCAGTACTTC.